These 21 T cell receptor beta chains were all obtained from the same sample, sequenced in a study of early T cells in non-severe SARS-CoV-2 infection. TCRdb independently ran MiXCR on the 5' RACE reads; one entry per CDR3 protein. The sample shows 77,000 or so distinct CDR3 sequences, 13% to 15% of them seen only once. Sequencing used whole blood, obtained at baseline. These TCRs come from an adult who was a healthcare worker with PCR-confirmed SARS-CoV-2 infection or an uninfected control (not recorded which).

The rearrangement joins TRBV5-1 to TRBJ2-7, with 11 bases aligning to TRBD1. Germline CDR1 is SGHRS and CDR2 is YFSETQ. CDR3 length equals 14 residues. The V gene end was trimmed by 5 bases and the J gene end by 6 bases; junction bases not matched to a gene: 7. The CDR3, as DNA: TGCGCCAGCAGTTTCGGGACAGGGGGACGCGAGCAGTACTTC. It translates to CASSFGTGGREQYF.

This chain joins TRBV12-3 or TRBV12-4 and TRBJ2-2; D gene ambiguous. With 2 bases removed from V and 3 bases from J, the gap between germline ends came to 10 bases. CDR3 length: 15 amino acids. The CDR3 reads CASSLSLGDTGELFF. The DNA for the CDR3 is TGTGCCAGCAGTTTATCGTTAGGCGACACCGGGGAGCTGTTTTTT.

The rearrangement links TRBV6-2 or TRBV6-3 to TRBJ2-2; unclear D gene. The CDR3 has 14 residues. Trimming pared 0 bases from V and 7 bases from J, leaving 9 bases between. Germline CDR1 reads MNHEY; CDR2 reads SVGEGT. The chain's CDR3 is CASSYSAVSGELFF. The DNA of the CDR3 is TGTGCCAGCAGTTACTCGGCAGTGAGCGGGGAGCTGTTTTTT.

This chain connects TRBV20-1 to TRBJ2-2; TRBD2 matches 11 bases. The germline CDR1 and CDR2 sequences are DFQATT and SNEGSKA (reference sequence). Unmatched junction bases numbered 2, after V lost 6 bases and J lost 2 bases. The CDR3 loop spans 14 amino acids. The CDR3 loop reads CSARLAGNTGELFF. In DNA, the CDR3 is TGCAGTGCGAGACTAGCGGGAAACACCGGGGAGCTGTTTTTT.

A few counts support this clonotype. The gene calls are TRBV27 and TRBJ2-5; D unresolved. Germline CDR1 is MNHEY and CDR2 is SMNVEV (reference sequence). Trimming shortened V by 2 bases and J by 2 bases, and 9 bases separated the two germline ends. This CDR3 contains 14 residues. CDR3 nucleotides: TGTGCCAGCAGTTTAGGCAGTCCGCAAGAGACCCAGTACTTC. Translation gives CASSLGSPQETQYF.

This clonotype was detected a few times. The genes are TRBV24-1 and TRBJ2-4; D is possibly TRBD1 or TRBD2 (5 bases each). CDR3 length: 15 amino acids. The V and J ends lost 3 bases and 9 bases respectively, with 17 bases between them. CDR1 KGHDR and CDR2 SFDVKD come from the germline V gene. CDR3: CATSDPGQGDLIQYF. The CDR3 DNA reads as TGTGCCACCAGTGATCCGGGTCAGGGAGACCTCATTCAGTACTTC.

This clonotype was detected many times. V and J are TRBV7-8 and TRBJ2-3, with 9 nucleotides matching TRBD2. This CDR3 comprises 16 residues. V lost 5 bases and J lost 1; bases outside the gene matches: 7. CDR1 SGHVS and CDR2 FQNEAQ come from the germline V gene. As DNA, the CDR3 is TGTGCCAGCAGCCCCCTAGCGGGGAGGCGCACAGATACGCAGTATTTT. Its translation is CASSPLAGRRTDTQYF.

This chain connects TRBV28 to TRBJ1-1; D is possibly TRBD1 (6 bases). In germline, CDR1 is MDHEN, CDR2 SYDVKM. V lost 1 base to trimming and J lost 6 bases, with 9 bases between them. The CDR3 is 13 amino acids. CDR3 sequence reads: CASSLSGVAEAFF. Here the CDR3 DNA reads TGTGCCAGCAGTTTATCAGGGGTGGCTGAAGCTTTCTTT.

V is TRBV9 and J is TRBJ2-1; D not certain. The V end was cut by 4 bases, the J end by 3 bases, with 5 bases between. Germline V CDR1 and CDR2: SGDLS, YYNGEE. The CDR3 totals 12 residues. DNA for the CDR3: TGTGCCAGCAGCCCACGCTACAATGAGCAGTTCTTC. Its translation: CASSPRYNEQFF.

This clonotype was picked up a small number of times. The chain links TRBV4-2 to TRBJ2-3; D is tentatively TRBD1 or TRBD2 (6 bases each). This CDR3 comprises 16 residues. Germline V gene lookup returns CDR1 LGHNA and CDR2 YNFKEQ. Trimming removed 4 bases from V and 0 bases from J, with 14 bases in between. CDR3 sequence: CASSPLEGGSTDTQYF. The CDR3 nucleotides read TGTGCCAGCAGCCCGCTAGAGGGGGGCAGCACAGATACGCAGTATTTT.

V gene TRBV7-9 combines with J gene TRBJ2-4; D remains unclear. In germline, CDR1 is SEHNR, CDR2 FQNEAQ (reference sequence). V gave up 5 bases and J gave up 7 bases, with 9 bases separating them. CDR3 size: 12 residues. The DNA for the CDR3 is TGTGCCAGCAGCCGCAGTGGGAACATTCAGTACTTC. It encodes CASSRSGNIQYF.

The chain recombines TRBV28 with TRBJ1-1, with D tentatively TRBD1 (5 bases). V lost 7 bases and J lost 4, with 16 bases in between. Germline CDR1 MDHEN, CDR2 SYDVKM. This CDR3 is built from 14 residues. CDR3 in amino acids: CASNPGGVATEAFF. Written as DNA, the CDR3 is TGTGCCAGCAATCCGGGGGGAGTGGCCACTGAAGCTTTCTTT.

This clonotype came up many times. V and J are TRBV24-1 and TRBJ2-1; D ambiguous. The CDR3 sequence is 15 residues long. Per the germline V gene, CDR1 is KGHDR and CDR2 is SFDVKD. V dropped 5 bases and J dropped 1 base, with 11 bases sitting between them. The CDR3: CATSAGLGSYNEQFF. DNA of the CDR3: TGTGCCACCAGTGCTGGTCTAGGGTCCTACAATGAGCAGTTCTTC.

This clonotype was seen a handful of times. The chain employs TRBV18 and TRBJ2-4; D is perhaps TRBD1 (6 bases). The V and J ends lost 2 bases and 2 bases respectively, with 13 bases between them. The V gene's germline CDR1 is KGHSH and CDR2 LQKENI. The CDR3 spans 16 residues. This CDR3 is CASSPTGQRPKNIQYF. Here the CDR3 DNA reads TGTGCCAGCTCACCAACAGGACAGCGGCCCAAAAACATTCAGTACTTC.

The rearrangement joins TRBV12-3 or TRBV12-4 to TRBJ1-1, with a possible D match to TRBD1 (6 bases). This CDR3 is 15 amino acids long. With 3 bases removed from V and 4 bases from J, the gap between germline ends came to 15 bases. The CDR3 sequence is CASSLKFQGTTEAFF. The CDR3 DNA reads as TGTGCCAGCAGTTTGAAATTCCAGGGGACCACTGAAGCTTTCTTT.

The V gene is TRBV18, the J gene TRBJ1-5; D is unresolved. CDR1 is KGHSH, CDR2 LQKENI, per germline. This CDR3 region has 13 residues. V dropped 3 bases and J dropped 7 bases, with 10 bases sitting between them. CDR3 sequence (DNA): TGTGCCAGCTCACCGACGGGAGGGCAGCCCCAGCATTTT. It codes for CASSPTGGQPQHF.

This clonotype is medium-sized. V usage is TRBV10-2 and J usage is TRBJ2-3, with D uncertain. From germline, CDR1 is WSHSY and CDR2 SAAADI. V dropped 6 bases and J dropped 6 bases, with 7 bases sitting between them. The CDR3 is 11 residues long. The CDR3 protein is CASRQSDTQYF. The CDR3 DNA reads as TGCGCCAGCAGACAGTCTGATACGCAGTATTTT.

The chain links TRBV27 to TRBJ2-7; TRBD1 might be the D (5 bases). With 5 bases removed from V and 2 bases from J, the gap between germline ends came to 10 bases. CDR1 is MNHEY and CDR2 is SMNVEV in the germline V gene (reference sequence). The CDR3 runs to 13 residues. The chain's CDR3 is CASSPDSAYEQYF. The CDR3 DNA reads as TGTGCCAGCAGTCCCGACAGTGCCTACGAGCAGTACTTC.

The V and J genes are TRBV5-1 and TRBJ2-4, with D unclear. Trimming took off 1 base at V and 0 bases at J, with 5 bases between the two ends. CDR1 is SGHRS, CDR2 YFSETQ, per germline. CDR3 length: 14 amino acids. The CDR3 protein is CASSLTVAKNIQYF. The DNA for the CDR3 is TGCGCCAGCAGCTTGACAGTAGCCAAAAACATTCAGTACTTC.

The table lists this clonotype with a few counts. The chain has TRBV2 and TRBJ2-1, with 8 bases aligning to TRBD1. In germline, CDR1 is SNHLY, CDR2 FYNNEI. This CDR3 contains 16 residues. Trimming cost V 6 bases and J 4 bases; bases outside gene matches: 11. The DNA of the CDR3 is TGTGCCAGCAGGCAACCCCTCGGGACAGGATACAATGAGCAGTTCTTC. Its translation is CASRQPLGTGYNEQFF. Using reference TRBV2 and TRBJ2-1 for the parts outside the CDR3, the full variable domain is EPEVTQTPSHQVTQMGQEVILRCVPISNHLYFYWYRQILGQKVEFLVSFYNNEISEKSEIFDDQFSVERPDGSNFTLKIRSTKLEDSAMYFCASRQPLGTGYNEQFFGPGTRLTVL.

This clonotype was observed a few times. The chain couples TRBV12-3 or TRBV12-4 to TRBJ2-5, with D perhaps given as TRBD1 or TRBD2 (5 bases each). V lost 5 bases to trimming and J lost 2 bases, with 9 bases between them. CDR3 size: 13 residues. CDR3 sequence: CASSRGRQETQYF. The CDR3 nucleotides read TGTGCCAGCAGTCGGGGCCGGCAAGAGACCCAGTACTTC.